The entry below describes one T cell receptor beta chain. Its antigen is still unknown. The CDR3 has 13 amino acids. The germline V gene encodes CDR1 LNHDA and CDR2 SQIVND (reference sequence). The data derive from a study of CXCR3-negative and CXCR3-positive naive CD8 T cells. Study-wide results and limits: For CXCR3-positive naive cells, TRB CDR3s were more hydrophobic than those of CXCR3-negative naive cells.

Through 5' RACE with UMI labels, the TRB cDNA libraries were prepared. TCRdb reanalyzed the 5' RACE reads, giving one entry per CDR3 protein sequence and no DNA. Its table records a few thousand distinct CDR3 sequences. The sequencing sample was made of naive CXCR3+ CD8+ T cells from blood. Noted subset: CD45RO-CCR7+CD27+CD95- naive CD8+ T cells expressing CXCR3 (TNR3+). This chain connects TRBV19 to TRBJ2-7; TCRdb selects TRBD2, and the lack of DNA leaves this call unchecked. This clonotype was sampled from a human donor in good health. Some clones in this sample may be carry-over from other donors' samples. The CDR3 is CATSGTSGYEQYF.